A single sample is the source of the 13 T cell receptor beta chains below, sequenced in a study of regulatory T cells in long-lasting Graves disease. Time point of the sample: newly diagnosed GD, antithyroid drugs for less than 3 months. PBMC-extracted RNA yielded the TCR library. Investigators prepared the TCR beta libraries by applying iRepertoire HTBI primers and Arm-PCR of CDR3 regions. A single record per CDR3 protein comes from TCRdb applying MiXCR to the multiplex PCR reads. This sample has 370,000 or so distinct CDR3 sequences, with 15% to 20% found just once. These data were likewise used in another study, on T cells in Graves' hyperthyroidism and ophthalmopathy.

The sample was peripheral blood mononuclear cells (PBMCs), taken at new diagnosis, from a patient treated with antithyroid drugs. The receptors originated from a young woman with Graves disease.

The chain uses TRBV5-5 and TRBJ2-7, with TRBD1 matching 8 bases. This CDR3 spans 16 amino acids. With 6 bases clipped from V and 0 bases from J, the junction kept 11 bases outside the gene matches. Germline values: CDR1 SGHKS, CDR2 YYEKEE (reference sequence). This CDR3 is CASNRPSGTGSYEQYF. CDR3 DNA sequence: TGTGCCAGCAACAGGCCCTCGGGGACAGGCTCCTACGAGCAGTACTTC.

This clonotype has ten or more counts. The genes are TRBV30 and TRBJ2-1, with 12 positions matching TRBD2. Germline-derived CDR1 and CDR2 are GTSNPN and SVGIG (reference sequence). The CDR3 contains 16 residues. The junction had 3 bases not matched to a gene; V was cut back by 1 base and J by 2 bases. CDR3 sequence (DNA): TGTGCCTGGAGTGCAGCTAGCGGGGGGGCCTACAATGAGCAGTTCTTC. It translates to CAWSAASGGAYNEQFF. The variable domain in full, with the rest retrieved from reference TRBV30 and TRBJ2-1, is SQTIHQWPATLVQPVGSPLSLECTVEGTSNPNLYWYRQAAGRGLQLLFYSVGIGQISSEVPQNLSASRPQDRQFILSSKKLLLSDSGFYLCAWSAASGGAYNEQFFGPGTRLTVL.

This clonotype was counted many times. This rearrangement joins TRBV5-1 to TRBJ2-7; D call uncertain. Per germline, CDR1 SGHRS and CDR2 YFSETQ. Trimming took off 0 bases at V and 6 bases at J, with 7 bases between the two ends. CDR3 length equals 12 residues. The CDR3 region is CASSLALGEQYF. As DNA, the CDR3 is TGCGCCAGCAGCTTGGCCTTGGGCGAGCAGTACTTC.

This clonotype was seen many times. This chain uses TRBV20-1 with TRBJ1-5, with D perhaps TRBD1 (6 bases). This CDR3 spans 15 amino acids. The germline gives CDR1 DFQATT, CDR2 SNEGSKA (reference sequence). With 2 bases removed from V and 2 bases from J, the gap between germline ends came to 13 bases. The CDR3 DNA follows: TGCAGTGCTAGATGGGGGGGCTATCGCAATCAGCCCCAGCATTTT. This translates into CSARWGGYRNQPQHF.

The chain couples TRBV3-1 to TRBJ1-6; D gene uncertain. The V gene's germline CDR1 is LGHDT and CDR2 YNNKEL (reference sequence). V lost 0 bases and J lost 10, with 7 bases in between. CDR3 length: 13 amino acids. The CDR3 region is CASSQERRSPLHF. CDR3 bases: TGTGCCAGCAGCCAAGAGCGGAGATCACCCCTCCACTTT.

This clonotype was counted many times. The chain couples TRBV5-8 to TRBJ2-7; 10 positions match TRBD2. Germline CDR1 reads SGHTS; CDR2 reads YDEGEE. The CDR3 is 17 amino acids. The V segment lost 0 bases and the J segment 0 bases; nucleotides outside the gene matches: 6. The CDR3: CASSLARLAGASYEQYF. The DNA for the CDR3 is TGTGCCAGCAGCTTGGCGCGTCTAGCGGGGGCCTCCTACGAGCAGTACTTC.

This clonotype was detected ten times or more. CDR3 residues: CASSFVGNTIYF. The CDR3 nucleotides read TGTGCCAGCAGTTTTGTGGGAAACACCATATATTTT. The J gene is TRBJ1-3, the V gene TRBV28; unclear D gene. The CDR3 runs 12 residues. The germline V and J ends were trimmed by 3 bases and 4 bases, with 4 bases remaining between them. Germline V CDR1 and CDR2: MDHEN, SYDVKM. The full variable domain, its missing parts supplied by reference TRBV28 and TRBJ1-3, is DVKVTQSSRYLVKRTGEKVFLECVQDMDHENMFWYRQDPGLGLRLIYFSYDVKMKEKGDIPEGYSVSREKKERFSLILESASTNQTSMYLCASSFVGNTIYFGEGSWLTVV.

This clonotype was detected many times. This rearrangement joins TRBV20-1 to TRBJ2-4; the D gene is possibly TRBD1 (6 bases). The germline V and J ends were trimmed by 0 bases and 2 bases, with 14 bases remaining between them. Germline V gene data show CDR1 as DFQATT and CDR2 as SNEGSKA (reference sequence). This CDR3 spans 16 amino acids. CDR3 in amino acids: CSARDPIQGTKNIQYF. The CDR3 DNA is TGCAGTGCTAGAGATCCCATACAGGGTACCAAAAACATTCAGTACTTC.

The table lists this clonotype with a few counts. The chain carries TRBV27 and TRBJ2-5; D tentatively reads TRBD1 or TRBD2 (6 bases each). The CDR3 is 14 amino acids. The V end was cut by 5 bases, the J end by 5 bases, with 15 bases between. Germline lookup yields CDR1 MNHEY and CDR2 SMNVEV (reference sequence). Here the CDR3 reads CASSQLGGRETQYF. In DNA, the CDR3 is TGTGCCAGCAGTCAATTGGGGGGCCGGGAGACCCAGTACTTC.

A note on this clonotype: Given a much more abundant clone one base away, this may be a read error. The V and J genes are TRBV6-5 and TRBJ2-3; tentatively, D is TRBD2 (6 bases). CDR3 length: 17 amino acids. The germline V gene has CDR1 MNHEY and CDR2 SVGAGI. With 1 base removed from V and 6 bases from J, the gap between germline ends came to 20 bases. The CDR3: CASSYFPGTGGIDTQYF. The CDR3 DNA follows: TGTGCCAGCAGTTACTTTCCCGGGACTGGCGGGATCGATACGCAGTATTTT.

In regard to this clonotype: A read error is the likely source, as a far larger clone sits one nucleotide away. This chain links TRBV6-2 or TRBV6-3 with TRBJ2-7, with 10 bases matching TRBD2. CDR1 MNHEY and CDR2 SVGEGT come from the germline V gene. V was pared by 6 bases and J by 6 bases, with 14 bases of the junction left unmatched. The length of the CDR3 is 16 residues. CDR3 bases: TGTGCCAGCAGCCAGACCAGGACTAGCGGAAGGGTCGAGCAGTACTTC. It translates to CASSQTRTSGRVEQYF.

This clonotype showed up just a few times. The chain has TRBV4-1 and TRBJ2-1, with D uncertain. Germline values: CDR1 MGHRA, CDR2 YSYEKL. V was trimmed by 5 bases and J by 5 bases, leaving 13 bases between them. This CDR3 spans 14 amino acids. The chain's CDR3 is CASSTHGDHNEQFF. DNA of the CDR3: TGCGCCAGCAGCACGCATGGGGATCACAATGAGCAGTTCTTC.

This clonotype was detected only a few times. This sequence may be a read error, since a much larger clone differs from it by one base. The chain couples TRBV28 to TRBJ2-7, with TRBD2 matching 8 bases. Germline V gene sequence: CDR1 MDHEN, CDR2 SYDVKM. The CDR3 length is 15 residues. Written as DNA, the CDR3 is TGTGCCAACAGTTGGAGCGGGAGTCGTAGCTACGAGCAGTACTTC. Translating it yields CANSWSGSRSYEQYF.